One and the same sample provided the 8 T cell receptor beta chains below, sequenced in a study of blood T cell repertoires in COVID-19. Using immunoSEQ multiplex PCR, the repertoire was profiled, and TCRdb retains in-frame clones only, with some absent. The sample yields about 300,000 clones, roughly 89% seen once. The material sequenced was peripheral blood. These receptors all stem from a man aged 35 to 55 with acute or convalescent COVID-19.

The CDR3 protein is CAWSRGILNTEAFF. DNA of the CDR3: TGTGCCTGGAGTAGAGGGATTCTCAACACTGAAGCTTTCTTT. The chain has TRBV30 and TRBJ1-1; D is ambiguous. The CDR3 runs 14 residues. The germline V gene encodes CDR1 GTSNPN and CDR2 SVGIG (reference sequence). V shed 2 bases and J shed 2 bases, with 12 bases lying between them.

The chain has TRBV7-6 and TRBJ1-4; D gene unclear. V lost 4 bases to trimming and J lost 4 bases, with 4 bases between them. This CDR3 has 12 amino acids. The germline CDR1 and CDR2 sequences are SGHVS and FNYEAQ. The CDR3 here is CASSSINEKLFF. The CDR3 bases are TGTGCCAGCAGCTCAATTAATGAAAAACTGTTTTTT.

This clone was detected once. The chain has TRBV19 and TRBJ2-7, with 10 bases matching TRBD1. This CDR3 region has 14 residues. CDR1 and CDR2 from the germline V gene are LNHDA and SQIVND (reference sequence). Unmatched junction bases numbered 4, after V lost 4 bases and J lost 4 bases. The CDR3 DNA is TGTGCCAGTAGTACCCGGACAGGGGGTTACGAGCAGTACTTC. Protein sequence: CASSTRTGGYEQYF. Full variable domain (missing parts from reference TRBV19 and TRBJ2-7): DGGITQSPKYLFRKEGQNVTLSCEQNLNHDAMYWYRQDPGQGLRLIYYSQIVNDFQKGDIAEGYSVSREKKESFPLTVTSAQKNPTAFYLCASSTRTGGYEQYFGPGTRLTVT.

V gene TRBV6-1 combines with J gene TRBJ1-5; D remains unclear. CDR3 length: 13 amino acids. The germline CDR1 and CDR2 sequences are MNHNS and SASEGT. V was shortened by 2 bases and J by 6 bases, with 8 bases between the two germline ends. The CDR3 sequence: CASSEMRSQPQHF. CDR3 nucleotides: TGTGCCAGCAGTGAAATGAGGAGTCAGCCCCAGCATTTT.

This clone was counted a few times. The chain combines TRBV19 with TRBJ2-1; 9 nucleotides align to TRBD1. The CDR3 has 13 amino acids. CDR1 is LNHDA, CDR2 SQIVND, per germline (reference sequence). Trimming cost V 9 bases and J 3 bases; bases outside gene matches: 3. CDR3 bases: TGTGCCAGCAGGACAGGGGTCTACAATGAGCAGTTCTTC. This translates into CASRTGVYNEQFF.

This chain links TRBV5-1 with TRBJ2-5; 8 positions agree with TRBD1. Germline V gene lookup returns CDR1 SGHRS and CDR2 YFSETQ. J was trimmed by 1 base and V by 3 bases; bases with no gene match: 5. This CDR3 is 15 amino acids long. DNA of the CDR3: TGCGCCAGCAGCTACACAGGGGGGAGCCAAGAGACCCAGTACTTC. It encodes CASSYTGGSQETQYF.

The rearrangement joins TRBV5-5 to TRBJ2-1; 12 bases agree with TRBD2. Germline CDR1 reads SGHKS; CDR2 reads YYEKEE (reference sequence). The CDR3 runs 15 residues. V lost 2 bases, J lost 7 bases, and 4 bases stayed unmatched. Here the CDR3 DNA reads TGTGCCAGCAGCTTTACTAGCGGGGGGCTGAATGAGCAGTTCTTC. The encoded protein is CASSFTSGGLNEQFF.

In its sample, this clone was seen a few times. The chain recombines TRBV7-2 with TRBJ1-5; D not resolved. There are 14 residues in the CDR3. The germline V gene has CDR1 SGHTA and CDR2 FQGNSA. V shed 1 base and J shed 7 bases, with 11 bases lying between them. The CDR3: CASSLGPGGQPQHF. As DNA, the CDR3 is TGTGCCAGCAGCTTAGGGCCAGGAGGGCAGCCCCAGCATTTT.